This T cell receptor (beta chain) is from a study of T cell responses to AZD1222 COVID-19 vaccine. Study conclusions and caveats: Spike was spanned by vaccine-associated CD4 TCRs, with dominance at 160-218 and 743-854.

Clones were sequenced by immunoSEQ multiplex PCR, and TCRdb holds only the in-frame ones, with some missing. Of about 120,000 clones in the sample, approximately 93% were seen once. With 6 bases clipped from V and 2 bases from J, the junction kept 4 bases outside the gene matches. In germline, CDR1 is SGHRS, CDR2 YFSETQ. The CDR3 extends over 13 amino acids. The count of this clone is one. As yet, its antigen is unknown. The rearrangement links TRBV5-1 to TRBJ2-5; 7 bases line up with TRBD2. Sequences were derived from peripheral blood, sampled on day 0 of AZD1222 vaccination. The clonotype was recovered from an adult in good health. As DNA, the CDR3 is TGCGCCAGCAAACAACTAGCGCAAGAGACCCAGTACTTC. Translating gives CASKQLAQETQYF.